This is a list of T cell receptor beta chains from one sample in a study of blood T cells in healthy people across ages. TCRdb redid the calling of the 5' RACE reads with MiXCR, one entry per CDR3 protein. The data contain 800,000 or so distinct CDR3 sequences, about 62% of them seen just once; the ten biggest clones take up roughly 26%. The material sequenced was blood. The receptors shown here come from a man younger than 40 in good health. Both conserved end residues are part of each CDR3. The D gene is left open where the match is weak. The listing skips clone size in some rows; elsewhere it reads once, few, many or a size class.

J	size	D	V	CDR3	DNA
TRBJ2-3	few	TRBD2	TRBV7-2	CASSERAKRGYTDTQYF	TGTGCCAGCAGCGAACGAGCCAAGCGGGGGTACACAGATACGCAGTATTTT
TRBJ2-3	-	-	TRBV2	CARKDRVSTDTQYF	TGTGCCCGGAAGGATCGAGTTAGCACAGATACGCAGTATTTT
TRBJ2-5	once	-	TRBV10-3	CAISLRGDLDTQYF	TGTGCCATCAGTCTGAGGGGGGATTTGGATACGCAGTACTTC
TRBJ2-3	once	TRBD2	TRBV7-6	CASSFNFPGLAGFTPSTDTQYF	TGTGCCAGCAGCTTCAATTTTCCGGGACTAGCGGGGTTTACTCCTAGCACAGATACGCAGTATTTT
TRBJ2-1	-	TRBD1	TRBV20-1	CSANGQGVNNEQFF	TGCAGTGCTAATGGACAGGGGGTGAACAATGAGCAGTTCTTC
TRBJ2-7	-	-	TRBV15	CATGVSSYEQYF	TGTGCCACCGGCGTCAGCTCCTACGAGCAGTACTTC
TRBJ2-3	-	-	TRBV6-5	CASSYGRDETDTQYF	TGTGCCAGCAGTTACGGTCGGGACGAAACGGATACGCAGTATTTT
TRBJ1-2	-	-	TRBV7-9	CASSLAQGLANYGYTF	TGTGCCAGCAGCTTAGCCCAGGGGCTAGCTAACTATGGCTACACCTTC
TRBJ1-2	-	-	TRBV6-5	CASSPGPRNYGYTF	TGTGCCAGCAGTCCGGGACCGCGTAACTATGGCTACACCTTC
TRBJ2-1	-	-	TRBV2	CASSDGGGPTYEQFF	TGTGCCAGCAGTGATGGGGGGGGGCCAACCTATGAGCAGTTCTTC
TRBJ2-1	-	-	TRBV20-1	CSAREERYWIGNEQFF	TGCAGTGCTAGAGAGGAGAGGTATTGGATAGGAAATGAGCAGTTCTTC
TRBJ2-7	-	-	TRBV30	CAWSLLGAYEQYF	TGTGCCTGGAGTTTACTTGGGGCCTACGAGCAGTACTTC
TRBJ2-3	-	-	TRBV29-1	CSVLSGLSATDTQYF	TGCAGCGTTCTATCTGGGCTATCAGCTACAGATACGCAGTATTTT
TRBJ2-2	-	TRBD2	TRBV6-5	CASSYSNGGGELTGELFF	TGTGCCAGCAGTTACTCGAATGGCGGGGGGGAACTCACCGGGGAGCTGTTTTTT
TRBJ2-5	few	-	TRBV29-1	CSASEETQYF	TGCAGCGCTTCGGAGGAGACCCAGTACTTC
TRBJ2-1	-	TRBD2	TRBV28	CASITHRLAGGLGNEQFF	TGTGCCAGCATCACCCACAGACTAGCGGGAGGCCTCGGGAATGAGCAGTTCTTC
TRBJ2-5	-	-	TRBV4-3	CASSQDGTAGTQYF	TGCGCCAGCAGCCAAGATGGAACCGCGGGGACCCAGTACTTC
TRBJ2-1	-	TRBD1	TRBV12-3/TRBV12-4	CASSPWTGGYNEQFF	TGTGCCAGCAGTCCCTGGACAGGGGGCTACAATGAGCAGTTCTTC
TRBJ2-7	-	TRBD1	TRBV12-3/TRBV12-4	CASTNRGSNEQYF	TGTGCCAGCACAAACAGGGGGTCCAACGAGCAGTACTTC
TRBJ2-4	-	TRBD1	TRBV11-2	CASSLDRDELNIQYF	TGTGCCAGCAGCCTGGACAGGGATGAGTTGAACATTCAGTACTTC
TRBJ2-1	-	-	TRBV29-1	CSVAPTGNNEQFF	TGCAGCGTTGCCCCTACAGGGAACAATGAGCAGTTCTTC
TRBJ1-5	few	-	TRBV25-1	CASSAYRDAQPQHF	TGTGCCAGCAGTGCCTACAGGGATGCTCAGCCCCAGCATTTT
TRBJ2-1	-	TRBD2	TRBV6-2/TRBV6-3	CATSGGAGINEQFF	TGTGCCACCTCCGGGGGGGCCGGAATCAATGAGCAGTTCTTC
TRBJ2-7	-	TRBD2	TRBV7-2	CASSLAAGGQYEQYF	TGTGCCAGCAGCTTAGCGGCGGGGGGCCAATACGAGCAGTACTTC
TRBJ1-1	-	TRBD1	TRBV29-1	CSVVAGTVGEAFF	TGCAGCGTTGTAGCCGGGACAGTTGGTGAAGCTTTCTTT
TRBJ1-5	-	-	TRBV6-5	CASANQQGGQPQHF	TGTGCCAGCGCCAACCAACAGGGAGGCCAGCCCCAGCATTTT
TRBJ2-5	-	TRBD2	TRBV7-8	CASSALAKQETQYF	TGTGCCAGCAGCGCACTAGCGAAGCAAGAGACCCAGTACTTC
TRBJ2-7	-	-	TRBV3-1	CASSQIDRFSYEQYF	TGTGCCAGCAGCCAAATCGACAGGTTCTCCTACGAGCAGTACTTC
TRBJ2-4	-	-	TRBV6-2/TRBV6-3	CASSYKPGETKNIQYF	TGTGCCAGCAGCTACAAGCCAGGGGAGACCAAAAACATTCAGTACTTC
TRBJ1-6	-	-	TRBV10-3	CAISVDVGLRNSPLHF	TGTGCCATCAGTGTCGATGTGGGGTTAAGAAATTCACCCCTCCACTTT
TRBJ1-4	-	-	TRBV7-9	CASSYGGLANEKLFF	TGTGCCAGCAGCTACGGGGGCCTGGCTAATGAAAAACTGTTTTTT
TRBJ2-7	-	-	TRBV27	CASSFGRTHEQYF	TGTGCCAGCAGTTTCGGCAGGACCCACGAGCAGTACTTC
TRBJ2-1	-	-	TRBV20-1	CSAEDRGSYNEQFF	TGCAGTGCAGAGGACCGCGGCTCCTACAATGAGCAGTTCTTC
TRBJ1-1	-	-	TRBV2	CASSVTEGNTEAFF	TGTGCCAGCAGTGTGACCGAAGGGAACACTGAAGCTTTCTTT
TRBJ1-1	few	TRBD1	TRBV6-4	CASSDSMEGAKAFF	TGTGCCAGCAGTGACTCGATGGAGGGGGCAAAAGCTTTCTTT
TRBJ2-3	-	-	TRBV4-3	CASSQVEGSTDTQYF	TGCGCCAGCAGCCAAGTAGAAGGGAGCACAGATACGCAGTATTTT